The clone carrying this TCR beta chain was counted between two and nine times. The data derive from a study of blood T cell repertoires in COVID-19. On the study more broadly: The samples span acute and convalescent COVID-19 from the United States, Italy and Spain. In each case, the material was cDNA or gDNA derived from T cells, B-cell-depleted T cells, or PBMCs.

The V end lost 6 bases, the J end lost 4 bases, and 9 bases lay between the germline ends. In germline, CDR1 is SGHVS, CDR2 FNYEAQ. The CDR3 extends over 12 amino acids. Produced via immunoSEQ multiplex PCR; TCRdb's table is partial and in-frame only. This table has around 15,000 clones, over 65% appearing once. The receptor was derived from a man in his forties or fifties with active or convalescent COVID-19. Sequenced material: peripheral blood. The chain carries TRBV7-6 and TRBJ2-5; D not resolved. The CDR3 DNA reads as TGTGCCAGCAGTGACGGGTCAGAGACCCAGTACTTC. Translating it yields CASSDGSETQYF.